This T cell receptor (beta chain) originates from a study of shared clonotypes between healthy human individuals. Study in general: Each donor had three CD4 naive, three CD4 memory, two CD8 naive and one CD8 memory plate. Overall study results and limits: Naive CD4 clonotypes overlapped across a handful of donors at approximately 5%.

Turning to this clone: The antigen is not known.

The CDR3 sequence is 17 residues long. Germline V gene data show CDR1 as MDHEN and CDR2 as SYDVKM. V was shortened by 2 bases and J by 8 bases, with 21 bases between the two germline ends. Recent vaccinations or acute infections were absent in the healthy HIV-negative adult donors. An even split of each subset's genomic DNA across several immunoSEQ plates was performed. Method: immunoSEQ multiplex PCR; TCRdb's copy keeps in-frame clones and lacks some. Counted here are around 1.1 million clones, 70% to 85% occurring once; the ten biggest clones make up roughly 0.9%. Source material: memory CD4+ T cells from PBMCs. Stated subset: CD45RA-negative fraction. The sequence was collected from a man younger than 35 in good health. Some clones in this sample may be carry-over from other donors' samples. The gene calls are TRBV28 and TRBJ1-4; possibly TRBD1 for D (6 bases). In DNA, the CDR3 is TGTGCCAGCAGTTTACGAAATTACAGGGCCCACAGCGAAAAACTGTTTTTT. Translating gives CASSLRNYRAHSEKLFF.